Listed here is a single T cell receptor beta chain. The data originate from a study of blood T cell repertoires in COVID-19. About the study: The United States, Italy and Spain were the sources of the acute and convalescent COVID-19 samples.

Here immunoSEQ multiplex PCR was the method, and the copy in TCRdb shows in-frame clones only, minus some. The repertoire holds about 240,000 clones, with roughly 82% as singletons. This TCR came from a man older than 75 with acute or convalescent COVID-19. Sequencing input: peripheral blood.

The CDR3 loop is CASSPRVAGANEQFF. In DNA form, the CDR3 reads TGTGCCAGCAGCCCGCGCGTGGCGGGAGCCAATGAGCAGTTCTTC. The V call is TRBV7-6, the J call TRBJ2-1, with TRBD2 identical over 7 bases. V was clipped by 5 bases and J by 6 bases; unmatched bases: 10. Germline V gene data show CDR1 as SGHVS and CDR2 as FNYEAQ. This CDR3 is built from 15 residues. Based on the CDR3 plus reference TRBV7-6 and TRBJ2-1, the full variable domain is GAGVSQSPRYKVTKRGQDVALRCDPISGHVSLYWYRQALGQGPEFLTYFNYEAQQDKSGLPNDRFSAERPEGSISTLTIQRTEQRDSAMYRCASSPRVAGANEQFFGPGTRLTVL.